This T cell receptor (beta chain) was obtained from a study of blood T cell repertoires in COVID-19. Study-wide context: Samples came from the United States, Italy and Spain, spanning acute and convalescent COVID-19. The analysed material was cDNA or gDNA that came from T cells, B-cell-depleted T cells, or PBMCs.

This clone was counted a single time. Original processing notes: Amplifying reference gene primers gave estimates of nucleated cell counts. Profiling relied on immunoSEQ multiplex PCR, and the TCRdb table lists in-frame clones only, not all of them. From that table come the V and J calls and clone size; the DNA was used to work out D and trimming. The sample records 250,000 to 300,000 clones, around 81% being singletons. The CDR3 is 14 residues long. Unmatched junction bases numbered 9, after V lost 3 bases and J lost 8 bases. Germline-derived CDR1 and CDR2 are KGHSH and LQKENI. The receptor comes from a woman between 55 and 75 years old with active or convalescent COVID-19. The rearrangement uses TRBV18 and TRBJ1-2; 7 nucleotides line up with TRBD1. Source material: peripheral blood. Written as DNA, the CDR3 is TGTGCCAGCTCACCTGGACAGGAGAGTTGGGGCTACACCTTC. As protein: CASSPGQESWGYTF.